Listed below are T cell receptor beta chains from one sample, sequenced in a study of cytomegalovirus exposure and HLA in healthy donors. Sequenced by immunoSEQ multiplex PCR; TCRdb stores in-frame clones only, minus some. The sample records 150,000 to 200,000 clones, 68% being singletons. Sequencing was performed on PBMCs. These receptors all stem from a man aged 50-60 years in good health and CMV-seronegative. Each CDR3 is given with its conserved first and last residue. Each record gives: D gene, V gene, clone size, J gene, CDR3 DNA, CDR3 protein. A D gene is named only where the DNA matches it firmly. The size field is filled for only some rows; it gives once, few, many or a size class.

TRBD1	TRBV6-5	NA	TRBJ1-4	TGTGCCAGCAGTTCCCGAGGGGGCCCGGGTGAAAAACTGTTTTTT	CASSSRGGPGEKLFF
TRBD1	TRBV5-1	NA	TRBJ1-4	TGCGCCAGCAGCTCTAAGGGACAGCTCCATGAAAAACTGTTTTTT	CASSSKGQLHEKLFF
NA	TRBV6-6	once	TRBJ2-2	TGTGCCAGCACCACAACCACCGGGGAGCTGTTTTTT	CASTTTTGELFF
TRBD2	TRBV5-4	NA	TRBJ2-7	TGTGCCAGCAGCTTGGCCACTAGCGGTACTTACGAGCAGTACTTC	CASSLATSGTYEQYF
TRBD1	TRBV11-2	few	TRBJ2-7	TGTGCCAGCAGCTTAGCCGGGACAGGGGGTCCCCACGAGCAGTACTTC	CASSLAGTGGPHEQYF
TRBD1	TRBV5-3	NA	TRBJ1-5	TGTGCCAGAAGTCGGGACAGGAGTAATCAGCCCCAGCATTTT	CARSRDRSNQPQHF
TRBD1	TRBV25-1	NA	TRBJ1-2	TGTGCCAGCAGTGAATATAAGGGACAGGGGCTAAGCTACACCTTC	CASSEYKGQGLSYTF
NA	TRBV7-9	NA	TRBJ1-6	TGTGCCAGCAGCTTAGGGGGAGCGGTCTCCTATAATTCACCCCTCCACTTT	CASSLGGAVSYNSPLHF
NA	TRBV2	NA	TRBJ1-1	TGTGCCAGCAGTGAGGGCAGGCCAGAAGCTTTCTTT	CASSEGRPEAFF
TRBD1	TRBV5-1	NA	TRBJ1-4	TGCGCTAGCAGCGTCGGACAGGGGGCGGATGAAAAACTGTTTTTT	CASSVGQGADEKLFF
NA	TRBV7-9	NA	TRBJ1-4	TGTGCCAGCAGCTTCAGGTCAACTAATGAAAAACTGTTTTTT	CASSFRSTNEKLFF
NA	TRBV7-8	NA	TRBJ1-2	TGTGCCAGCACCCGGGGGGATGGGGCTAACTATGGCTACACCTTC	CASTRGDGANYGYTF
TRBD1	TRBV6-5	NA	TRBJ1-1	TGTGCCAGCAGTTACCAAGGAGACAGGGCTAACACTGAAGCTTTCTTT	CASSYQGDRANTEAFF
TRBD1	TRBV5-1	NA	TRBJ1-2	TGCGCCAGCAGCTTGGAGGGGGCAGAAGGCTACACCTTC	CASSLEGAEGYTF
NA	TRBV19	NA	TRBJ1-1	TGTGCCAGTAGTAACCGGGTCCTTCGGGAGGACACTGAAGCTTTCTTT	CASSNRVLREDTEAFF
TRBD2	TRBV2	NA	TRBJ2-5	TGTGCCAGCAGTGAACGACTAGCGGGGGGGATGGAGACCCAGTACTTC	CASSERLAGGMETQYF
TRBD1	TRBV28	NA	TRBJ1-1	TGTGCCAGCAGTTTGGCAGGGGGTTTGAACACTGAAGCTTTCTTT	CASSLAGGLNTEAFF
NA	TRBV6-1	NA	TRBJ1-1	TGTGCCAGCAGTCTACGACAGATGAACACTGAAGCTTTCTTT	CASSLRQMNTEAFF
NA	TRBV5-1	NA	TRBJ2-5	TGCGCCAGCAGCTTGGACGGTCCGAGGACCCAGTACTTC	CASSLDGPRTQYF
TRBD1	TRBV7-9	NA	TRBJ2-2	TGTGCCAGCAGCCGGGGACAGGGGAACACCGGGGAGCTGTTTTTT	CASSRGQGNTGELFF
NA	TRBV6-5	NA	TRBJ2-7	TGTGCCAGCAGTTACTTACCAGGGCCCCCGGGCTACGAGCAGTACTTC	CASSYLPGPPGYEQYF
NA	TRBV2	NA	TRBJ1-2	TGTGCCAGCAGTGAAGCGCTACCCTCGGGAACCTATGGCTACACCTTC	CASSEALPSGTYGYTF
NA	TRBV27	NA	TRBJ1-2	TGTGCCAGCAGCGGGGGTATGAATAACTATGGCTACACCTTC	CASSGGMNNYGYTF
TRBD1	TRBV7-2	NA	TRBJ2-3	TGTGCCAGCAGCCTTCGACAGGGGGGAAGGACAGATACGCAGTATTTT	CASSLRQGGRTDTQYF
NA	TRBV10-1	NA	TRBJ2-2	TGCGCCAGCAGTGAGACAGGGAGGGACACCGGGGAGCTGTTTTTT	CASSETGRDTGELFF
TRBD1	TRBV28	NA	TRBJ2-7	TGTGCCAGCAGGCCAGGGGGACAGGGTGGAGAGCAGTACTTC	CASRPGGQGGEQYF
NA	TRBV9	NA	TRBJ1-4	TGTGCCAGCAGCCCTAGTATGGGAGCTGAAAAACTGTTTTTT	CASSPSMGAEKLFF
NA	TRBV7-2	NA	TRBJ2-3	TGTGCCAGCAGCTTAGCCATCACTTCTTATCAGGGAGATACGCAGTATTTT	CASSLAITSYQGDTQYF
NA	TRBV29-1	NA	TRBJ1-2	TGCAGCGTTGAGTTGGCAGGGCCGGGCCACTATGGCTACACCTTC	CSVELAGPGHYGYTF
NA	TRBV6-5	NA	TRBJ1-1	TGTGCCAGCAGCCTCTCCGGACACGAAGCTTTCTTT	CASSLSGHEAFF
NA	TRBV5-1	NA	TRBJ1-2	TGCGCCAGCAGCTCTGACGGAGGCTATGGCTACACCTTC	CASSSDGGYGYTF
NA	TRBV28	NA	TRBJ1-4	TGTGCCAGCAGTCTCCCTGGACAAGGGAATGAAAAACTGTTTTTT	CASSLPGQGNEKLFF
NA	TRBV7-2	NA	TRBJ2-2	TGTGCCAGCAGGTTACAGGGATTTACCGGGGAGCTGTTTTTT	CASRLQGFTGELFF
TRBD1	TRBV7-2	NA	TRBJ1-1	TGTGCCAGCAGCTTTTACAGGGGGCCCACTGAAGCTTTCTTT	CASSFYRGPTEAFF
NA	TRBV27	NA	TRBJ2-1	TGTGCCAGCAGTTCCCTCGGGGTTTCCGGCAATGAGCAGTTCTTC	CASSSLGVSGNEQFF
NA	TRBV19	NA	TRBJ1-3	TGTGCCAGTAGTACCCCGGGGAGGGGCTCTGGAAACACCATATATTTT	CASSTPGRGSGNTIYF
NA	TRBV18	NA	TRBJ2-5	TGTGCCAGCTCACCACACGGGGGAGAGACCCAGTACTTC	CASSPHGGETQYF
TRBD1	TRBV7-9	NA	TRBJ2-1	TGTGCCAGCAAAAACAGGGGGTCCTACAATGAGCAGTTCTTC	CASKNRGSYNEQFF
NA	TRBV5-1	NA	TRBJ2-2	TGCGCCAGCAATCATCTGGGAACGGGGTTCACCACCGGGGAGCTGTTTTTT	CASNHLGTGFTTGELFF
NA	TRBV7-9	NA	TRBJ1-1	TGTGCCAGCAGCTTAGATCTGAGAATGAACACTGAAGCTTTCTTT	CASSLDLRMNTEAFF
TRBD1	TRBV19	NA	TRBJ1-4	TGTGCCAGTAAGGGGGCGGCTGAAAAACTGTTTTTT	CASKGAAEKLFF
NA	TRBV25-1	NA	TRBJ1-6	TGTGCCAGCAGTGAATATAAGTCAGGAAATCCACCCCTCCACTTT	CASSEYKSGNPPLHF
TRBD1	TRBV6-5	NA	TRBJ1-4	TGTGCCAGCAGTTACTCGGACAGGGGGGAAAAACTGTTTTTT	CASSYSDRGEKLFF
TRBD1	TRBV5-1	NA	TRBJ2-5	TGCGCCAGCAGCTTGTTCCCAGGGGGCCAAGAGACCCAGTACTTC	CASSLFPGGQETQYF
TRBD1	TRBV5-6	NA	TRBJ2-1	TGTGCCAGCAGCTTTTCGGGACAGGGGGTCTATGAGCAGTTCTTC	CASSFSGQGVYEQFF
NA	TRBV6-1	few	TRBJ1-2	TGTGCCAGCAGTGAATTCGGGTCTGGCTACACCTTC	CASSEFGSGYTF
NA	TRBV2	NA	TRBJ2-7	TGTGCCAGCAGTGTAGGGGCCTTCCTCTACGAGCAGTACTTC	CASSVGAFLYEQYF
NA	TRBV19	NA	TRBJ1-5	TGTGCCAGTAGTATTTTATGGCAGGTTAGCAATCAGCCCCAGCATTTT	CASSILWQVSNQPQHF
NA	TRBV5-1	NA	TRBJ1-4	TGCGCCAGCTGGCGTGGGGGGAATAGGTCCGGCGGAAAACTGTTTTTT	CASWRGGNRSGGKLFF
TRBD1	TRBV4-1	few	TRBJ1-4	TGCGCCAGCAGCCAACCGACAGGGAATAATGAAAAACTGTTTTTT	CASSQPTGNNEKLFF
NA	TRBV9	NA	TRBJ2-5	TGTGCCAGTGCCCAGGGAGGACAGACCCAGTACTTC	CASAQGGQTQYF
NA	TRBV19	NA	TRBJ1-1	TGTGCCAGTAGTATTACAGGAGTGAACACTGAAGCTTTCTTT	CASSITGVNTEAFF
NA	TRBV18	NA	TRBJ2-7	TGTGCCAGCTCATCACAGGGAGGGGATGTCTACGAGCAGTACTTC	CASSSQGGDVYEQYF
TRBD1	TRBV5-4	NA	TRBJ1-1	TGTGCCAGCAGCATTCAGGGGGCGCAGACTGAAGCTTTCTTT	CASSIQGAQTEAFF
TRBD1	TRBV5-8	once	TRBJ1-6	TGTGCCAGCAGCTTGGCAGGGACAGGGAATTCACCCCTCCACTTT	CASSLAGTGNSPLHF
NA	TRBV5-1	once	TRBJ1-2	TGCGCCAGCAGCTTGGAATCGGGGGGCGGGCATGGCTACACCTTC	CASSLESGGGHGYTF
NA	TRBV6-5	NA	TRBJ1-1	TGTGCCAGCAGCCAAGGCGGGGACACTGAAGCTTTCTTT	CASSQGGDTEAFF
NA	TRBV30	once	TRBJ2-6	TGTGCCTGGAGTCTATCCGAATGCGGGGCCAACGTCCTGACTTTC	CAWSLSECGANVLTF
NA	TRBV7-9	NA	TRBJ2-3	TGTGCCAGCACTTCCGGGGGGCGGTGGACAGATACGCAGTATTTT	CASTSGGRWTDTQYF